This T cell receptor beta chain derives from a study of cytomegalovirus exposure and HLA in healthy donors. Study-wide background: In a later analysis, the roughly 120 validation repertoires were reported to have used the same platform as the 600 to 700 first-cohort repertoires.

Overall study results and limits: Subsequent analysis revealed that first-cohort TCR clusters tended to co-occur in the approximately 120 validation repertoires. Cytomegalovirus association was assigned to more than 150 TCR beta chains. There were some public TCRs occurring in many donors, but most TCR sequences were rare.

Looked up from germline, CDR1 is SGHDN and CDR2 is FVKESK. The CDR3 has 18 residues. With V trimmed by 1 base and J by 1 base, 10 bases remained unmatched. As regards this clone: The antigen remains unidentified.

Sequencing was performed with immunoSEQ multiplex PCR; in TCRdb, only in-frame clones are kept and a portion is missing. The sample contains about 120,000 clones, 90% to 96% of which appear only once. The specimen was PBMCs. This receptor was obtained from a man between 18 and 29 years old in good health and CMV-seronegative. The chain links TRBV14 to TRBJ1-5, with 7 bases lining up with TRBD1. CDR3 loop: CASSQVVQGIRSNQPQHF. The CDR3 DNA sequence: TGTGCCAGCAGCCAAGTGGTACAGGGGATAAGAAGCAATCAGCCCCAGCATTTT.